Each of the 23 T cell receptor beta chains below was sequenced from the same sample in a study of T-cell reconstitution after alpha-beta-depleted transplantation in children. This sample's TCRbeta library carried unique molecular identifier barcodes. TCRdb re-analysed the PCR reads in MiXCR, keeping a single row per CDR3 protein. The sample has 400,000 to 500,000 distinct CDR3 sequences; approximately 11% are singletons. Sequencing used PBMCs from the stem cell graft donor, obtained from the stem cell graft. These receptors were collected from a human donor who donated a stem cell graft to a child with acute myeloid leukemia.

A remark on this clonotype: A much more abundant neighbour one base away suggests this may be a read error. The chain joins TRBV11-1 to TRBJ2-5; D is tentatively TRBD1 or TRBD2 (5 bases each). The V gene lost 5 bases and the J gene lost 5 bases, with 15 bases spanning the gap. Germline lookup yields CDR1 SGHAT and CDR2 FQDESV (reference sequence). CDR3 length: 14 amino acids. CDR3 sequence reads: CASSLTDGAETQYF. CDR3 sequence (DNA): TGTGCCAGCAGCCTAACGGACGGGGCGGAGACCCAGTACTTC. The variable domain in full, with the rest retrieved from reference TRBV11-1 and TRBJ2-5, is EAEVAQSPRYKITEKSQAVAFWCDPISGHATLYWYRQILGQGPELLVQFQDESVVDDSQLPKDRFSAERLKGVDSTLKIQPAELGDSAMYLCASSLTDGAETQYFGPGTRLLVL.

The chain is built from TRBV20-1 and TRBJ1-6; 8 positions match TRBD1. The CDR3 has 14 amino acids. Per the germline V gene, CDR1 is DFQATT and CDR2 is SNEGSKA (reference sequence). V was pared by 4 bases and J by 6 bases, with 5 bases of the junction left unmatched. CDR3 sequence (DNA): TGCAGTGCTACGATAACAGGGGGTAATTCACCCCTCCACTTT. It specifies CSATITGGNSPLHF.

Many counts were recorded for this clonotype. The chain employs TRBV9 and TRBJ2-3, with 7 positions matching TRBD1. This CDR3 spans 16 amino acids. After removal of 0 bases from V and 0 bases from J, the junction contained 4 bases not matched to a gene. Germline V gene lookup returns CDR1 SGDLS and CDR2 YYNGEE. CDR3: CASSVEGAASTDTQYF. CDR3 coding DNA: TGTGCCAGCAGCGTAGAGGGGGCGGCAAGCACAGATACGCAGTATTTT.

The chain carries TRBV29-1 and TRBJ2-7; D might be TRBD2 (5 bases). V lost 3 bases, J lost 4 bases, and 10 bases lay in between. The CDR3 covers 12 residues. Germline loops: CDR1 SQVTM, CDR2 ANQGSEA. Here the CDR3 DNA reads TGCAGCGTTGAGGCCCCGGGATACGAGCAGTACTTC. Amino acid sequence: CSVEAPGYEQYF.

In its sample, this clonotype was seen a few times. The rearrangement joins TRBV7-2 to TRBJ2-3, with D perhaps matching TRBD1 or TRBD2 (5 bases each). V lost 3 bases and J 5 bases, leaving 15 bases between the germline ends. Germline-derived CDR1 and CDR2 are SGHTA and FQGNSA. The CDR3 is 15 amino acids. The CDR3 nucleotides read TGTGCCAGCAGCTTCGACGGGACCCCCGGAGATACGCAGTATTTT. Amino acid sequence: CASSFDGTPGDTQYF.

The table lists this clonotype with many counts. This chain joins TRBV7-2 and TRBJ2-3; no clear D. The germline gives CDR1 SGHTA, CDR2 FQGNSA. V was pared by 1 base and J by 1 base, with 6 bases between. The CDR3 consists of 14 residues. The CDR3 nucleotides are TGTGCCAGCAGCTTAGATGGAGGCACAGATACGCAGTATTTT. Residues: CASSLDGGTDTQYF.

The chain is built from TRBV4-1 and TRBJ2-1, with a possible D match to TRBD2 (6 bases). The V and J ends lost 0 bases and 6 bases respectively, with 18 bases between them. Germline CDR1 reads MGHRA; CDR2 reads YSYEKL. The length of the CDR3 is 17 residues. The CDR3 loop reads CASSQDLAGTLVNEQFF. Written as DNA, the CDR3 is TGCGCCAGCAGCCAAGACCTAGCCGGGACTCTCGTCAATGAGCAGTTCTTC.

The chain links TRBV20-1 to TRBJ2-7; no clear D. CDR1 is DFQATT, CDR2 SNEGSKA, per germline (reference sequence). The CDR3 has 16 residues. V was cut by 1 base and J by 4 bases, with 20 bases left in between. The CDR3 loop reads CSARALMGPSAYEQYF. CDR3 bases: TGCAGTGCTAGAGCGCTTATGGGCCCCTCTGCGTACGAGCAGTACTTC.

The rearrangement joins TRBV7-8 to TRBJ2-7, with D unresolved. CDR3 length: 16 residues. Germline loops: CDR1 SGHVS, CDR2 FQNEAQ. Trimming pared 5 bases from V and 5 bases from J, leaving 22 bases between. The CDR3 DNA sequence: TGTGCCAGCAGCCTTGGGTGGTCACCTCCTCGTGACGAGCAGTACTTC. Amino acids: CASSLGWSPPRDEQYF. Together with reference TRBV7-8 and TRBJ2-7, the CDR3 gives the full variable domain: GAGVSQSPRYKVAKRGQDVALRCDPISGHVSLFWYQQALGQGPEFLTYFQNEAQLDKSGLPSDRFFAERPEGSVSTLKIQRTQQEDSAVYLCASSLGWSPPRDEQYFGPGTRLTVT.

The sample holds many counts of this clonotype. The chain links TRBV5-1 to TRBJ2-1; weak D call: TRBD2 (6 bases). V was clipped by 0 bases and J by 2 bases, with 12 bases between them. Germline CDR1 and CDR2: SGHRS and YFSETQ. The CDR3 is 16 residues long. CDR3 DNA: TGCGCCAGCAGCTTGGTGGGGGGAATGGCCTACAATGAGCAGTTCTTC. As protein: CASSLVGGMAYNEQFF.

In this sample, this clonotype turned up a few times. V usage is TRBV3-1 and J usage is TRBJ1-2; TRBD1 agrees at 7 bases. The J segment lost 2 bases and the V segment lost 3 bases, leaving 3 bases of the junction unmatched. Germline assignment: CDR1 LGHDT and CDR2 YNNKEL (reference sequence). The CDR3 totals 14 residues. The DNA for the CDR3 is TGTGCCAGCAGCCAGACAGGGAACAACTATGGCTACACCTTC. Translation gives CASSQTGNNYGYTF.

This clonotype was recorded at least ten times. The chain combines TRBV5-1 with TRBJ2-5, with 8 bases fitting TRBD1. J gave up 4 bases and V 6 bases, and 11 bases lay outside the gene matches. Per germline, CDR1 SGHRS and CDR2 YFSETQ. The CDR3 extends over 15 amino acids. CDR3: CASTHKGQGTETQYF. The CDR3 nucleotides read TGCGCCAGCACCCACAAAGGACAGGGTACAGAGACCCAGTACTTC. The whole variable domain, filled in from reference TRBV5-1 and TRBJ2-5, reads KAGVTQTPRYLIKTRGQQVTLSCSPISGHRSVSWYQQTPGQGLQFLFEYFSETQRNKGNFPGRFSGRQFSNSRSEMNVSTLELGDSALYLCASTHKGQGTETQYFGPGTRLLVL.

This clonotype was detected a few times. CDR3 residues: CASRRRDTGELFF. The CDR3 region has the DNA TGCGCCAGCCGCAGACGGGACACCGGGGAGCTGTTTTTT. The chain has TRBV5-1 and TRBJ2-2; D call uncertain. The V and J ends lost 7 bases and 3 bases respectively, with 10 bases between them. There are 13 residues in the CDR3. Per the germline V gene, CDR1 is SGHRS and CDR2 is YFSETQ.

There are many counts of this clonotype. The chain carries TRBV20-1 and TRBJ2-3; D remains unclear. Germline CDR1 is DFQATT and CDR2 is SNEGSKA (reference sequence). The CDR3 is 13 amino acids. Deletions cut 6 bases from V and 0 bases from J, with 10 bases between. DNA for the CDR3: TGCAGTGCCCCGGTGAGGAGCACAGATACGCAGTATTTT. It yields the protein CSAPVRSTDTQYF.

This chain joins TRBV29-1 and TRBJ2-3; 11 positions agree with TRBD2. V shed 1 base, J shed 2 bases, and the junction held 5 bases outside the gene matches. The germline V gene has CDR1 SQVTM and CDR2 ANQGSEA. CDR3 length: 16 amino acids. The CDR3 sequence: CSVEVGLAAFTDTQYF. The CDR3 nucleotides read TGCAGCGTTGAAGTGGGACTAGCGGCTTTCACAGATACGCAGTATTTT.

As regards this clonotype: A read error is possible here, since a much larger clone lies one base away. The rearrangement joins TRBV6-5 to TRBJ2-2; 9 nucleotides agree with TRBD2. Germline-derived CDR1 and CDR2 are MNHEY and SVGAGI. The CDR3 has 18 amino acids. The CDR3 loop is CARSYSMAGGRLTGELFF. DNA for the CDR3: TGTGCCAGGAGTTACTCGATGGCGGGGGGGCGACTCACCGGGGAGCTGTTTTTT.

The sample holds many counts of this clonotype. The chain couples TRBV5-1 to TRBJ2-5; 8 bases align to TRBD2. Germline lookup yields CDR1 SGHRS and CDR2 YFSETQ. The CDR3 is 15 amino acids. Unmatched junction bases numbered 9, after V lost 3 bases and J lost 5 bases. The CDR3 coding sequence is TGCGCCAGCAGCTCCGGGACTAGGCAGGCGGAGACCCAGTACTTC. Its translation: CASSSGTRQAETQYF.

This clonotype has only a few counts. V is TRBV9 and J is TRBJ2-5, with 9 bases fitting TRBD2. Germline trimming cut 3 bases from V and 5 bases from J; bases unmatched to any gene: 8. The CDR3 extends over 15 amino acids. Germline V CDR1 and CDR2: SGDLS, YYNGEE. DNA for the CDR3: TGTGCCAGCAGCGGCCGTGCGGGAGGGCCCGAGACCCAGTACTTC. It translates to CASSGRAGGPETQYF.

The genes are TRBV18 and TRBJ2-3; D is ambiguous. The V end lost 5 bases, the J end lost 4 bases, and 7 bases lay between the germline ends. Germline loops: CDR1 KGHSH, CDR2 LQKENI. The CDR3 loop spans 12 amino acids. The CDR3 DNA sequence: TGTGCCAGCTCAACTTCTGCAGATACGCAGTATTTT. Residues: CASSTSADTQYF.

As concerns this clonotype: A read error may account for a junction end that differs from germline. The J gene is TRBJ1-5, the V gene TRBV20-1; 8 bases fit TRBD1. The CDR3 totals 17 residues. Germline V gene lookup returns CDR1 DFQATT and CDR2 SNEGSKA (reference sequence). The CDR3 loop is CCATLGTGIGISQPQHF. In DNA, the CDR3 is TGCTGTGCTACCCTCGGGACAGGAATAGGTATTAGTCAGCCCCAGCATTTT.

The chain carries TRBV3-1 and TRBJ2-7; D possibly corresponds to TRBD1 (6 bases). From germline, CDR1 is LGHDT and CDR2 YNNKEL (reference sequence). CDR3 size: 15 residues. The germline V and J ends were trimmed by 1 base and 6 bases, with 16 bases remaining between them. The CDR3 is CASSQVQGVSAEQYF. In DNA, the CDR3 is TGTGCCAGCAGCCAAGTACAGGGAGTCTCCGCCGAGCAGTACTTC.

In its sample, this clonotype was seen a few times. This chain connects TRBV6-1 to TRBJ2-3; 8 nucleotides match TRBD1. Germline values: CDR1 MNHNS, CDR2 SASEGT. With 8 bases clipped from V and 4 bases from J, the junction kept 14 bases outside the gene matches. This CDR3 is 16 amino acids long. Written as DNA, the CDR3 is TGTGCCAGCTCCGCAGGACAGGGTAATGAGGCAGATACGCAGTATTTT. It codes for CASSAGQGNEADTQYF.

This clonotype was observed a few times. The chain links TRBV29-1 to TRBJ1-3, with unresolved D. The germline V gene has CDR1 SQVTM and CDR2 ANQGSEA. Trimming took off 7 bases at V and 0 bases at J, with 4 bases between the two ends. CDR3 length equals 11 residues. CDR3 DNA: TGCAGCGCGGACTCTGGAAACACCATATATTTT. Amino acids: CSADSGNTIYF.